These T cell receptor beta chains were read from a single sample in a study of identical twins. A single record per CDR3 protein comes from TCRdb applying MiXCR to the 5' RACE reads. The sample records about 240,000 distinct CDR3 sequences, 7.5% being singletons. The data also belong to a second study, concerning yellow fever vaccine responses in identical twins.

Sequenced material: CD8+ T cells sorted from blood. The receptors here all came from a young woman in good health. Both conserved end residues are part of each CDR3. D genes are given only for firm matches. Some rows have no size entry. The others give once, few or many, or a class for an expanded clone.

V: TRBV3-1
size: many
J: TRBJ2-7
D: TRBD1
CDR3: CASSPGTGGLVYEQYF
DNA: TGTGCCAGCAGCCCGGGGACAGGGGGACTGGTCTACGAGCAGTACTTC

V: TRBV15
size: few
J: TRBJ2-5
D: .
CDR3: CATSRGKQNQETQYF
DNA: TGTGCCACCAGCAGAGGAAAACAGAACCAAGAGACCCAGTACTTC

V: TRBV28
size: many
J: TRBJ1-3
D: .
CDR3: CASSLPAGNTIYF
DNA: TGTGCCAGCAGTTTGCCGGCTGGAAACACCATATATTTT

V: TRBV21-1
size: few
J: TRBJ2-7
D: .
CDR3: CASSKGKGSVNRRDSYEQYF
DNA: TGTGCCAGCAGCAAAGGAAAGGGAAGCGTCAACCGTCGAGATTCCTACGAGCAGTACTTC

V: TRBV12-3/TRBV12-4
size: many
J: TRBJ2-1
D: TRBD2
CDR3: CASSPPTSGREEDEQFF
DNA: TGTGCCAGCAGTCCCCCCACTAGCGGGAGGGAAGAGGATGAGCAGTTCTTC

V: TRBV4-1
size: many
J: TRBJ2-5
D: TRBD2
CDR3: CASSLLASETQYF
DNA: TGCGCCAGCAGCCTACTAGCGTCGGAGACCCAGTACTTC

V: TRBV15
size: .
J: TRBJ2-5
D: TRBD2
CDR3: CATSTSGKETQYF
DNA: TGTGCCACCAGCACTAGCGGGAAGGAGACCCAGTACTTC

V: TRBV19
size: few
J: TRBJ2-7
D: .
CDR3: CASSIPRGWGEQYF
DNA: TGTGCCAGTAGTATACCCAGGGGATGGGGCGAGCAGTACTTC

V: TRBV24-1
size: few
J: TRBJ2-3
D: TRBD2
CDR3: CATSESSGAFTDTQYF
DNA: TGTGCCACCAGTGAATCTAGCGGGGCCTTCACAGATACGCAGTATTTT

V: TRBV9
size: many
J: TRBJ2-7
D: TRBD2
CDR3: CASSVDDGGSFYEQYF
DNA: TGTGCCAGCAGCGTAGACGACGGCGGGAGTTTCTACGAGCAGTACTTC

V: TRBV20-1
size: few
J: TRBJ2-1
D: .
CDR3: CSAHTVTSYNEQFF
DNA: TGCAGTGCCCACACAGTAACCTCCTACAATGAGCAGTTCTTC

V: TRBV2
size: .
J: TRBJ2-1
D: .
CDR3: CASPDGQGVSYNEQFF
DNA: TGTGCCAGCCCTGATGGGCAGGGAGTGTCCTACAATGAGCAGTTCTTC

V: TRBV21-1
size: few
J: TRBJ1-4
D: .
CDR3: CASRSPRGPTNEKLFF
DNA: TGTGCCAGCAGATCACCTCGCGGACCAACTAATGAAAAACTGTTTTTT

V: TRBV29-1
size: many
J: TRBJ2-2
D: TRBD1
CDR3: CSVDPGTGDFGELFF
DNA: TGCAGCGTTGATCCTGGGACAGGGGATTTCGGGGAGCTGTTTTTT

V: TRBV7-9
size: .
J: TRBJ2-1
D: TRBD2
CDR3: CASSPHGGAGGPIEQFF
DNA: TGTGCCAGCAGCCCCCACGGGGGAGCGGGAGGGCCGATTGAGCAGTTCTTC

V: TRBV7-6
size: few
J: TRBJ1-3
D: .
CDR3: CASSSAIGNTIYF
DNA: TGTGCCAGCAGCAGCGCCATTGGAAACACCATATATTTT

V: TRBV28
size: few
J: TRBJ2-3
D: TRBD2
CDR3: CASSSPIPGLAGEDTQYF
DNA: TGTGCCAGCAGTTCCCCAATTCCGGGACTAGCGGGAGAAGATACGCAGTATTTT

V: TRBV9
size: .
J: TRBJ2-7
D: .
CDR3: CASSSQGTEQYF
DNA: TGTGCCAGCAGCTCACAGGGAACCGAGCAGTACTTC

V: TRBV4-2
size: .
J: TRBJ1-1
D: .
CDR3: CASSHGYEAFF
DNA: TGTGCCAGCAGCCACGGGTATGAAGCTTTCTTT

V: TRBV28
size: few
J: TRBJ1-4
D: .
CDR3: CASDPAGLTGKLFF
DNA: TGTGCCAGCGACCCGGCGGGGCTGACGGGAAAACTGTTTTTT

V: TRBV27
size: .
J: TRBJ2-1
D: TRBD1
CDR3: CATQPTGDRVNEQFF
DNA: TGTGCCACGCAACCGACGGGGGACAGGGTCAATGAGCAGTTCTTC

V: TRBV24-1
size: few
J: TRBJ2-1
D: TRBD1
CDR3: CATSDAGTGNEQFF
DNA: TGTGCCACCAGTGATGCCGGGACAGGGAATGAGCAGTTCTTC

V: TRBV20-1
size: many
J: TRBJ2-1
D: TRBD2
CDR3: CSAREPRGDYNEQFF
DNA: TGCAGTGCTAGAGAACCGCGGGGGGATTACAATGAGCAGTTCTTC

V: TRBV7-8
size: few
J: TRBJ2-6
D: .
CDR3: CASSWDSGANVLTF
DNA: TGTGCCAGCAGCTGGGACTCTGGGGCCAACGTCCTGACTTTC

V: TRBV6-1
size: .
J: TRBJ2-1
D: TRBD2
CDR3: CASSGDPSGYYNEQFF
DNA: TGTGCCAGCAGTGGAGACCCTAGCGGGTACTACAATGAGCAGTTCTTC

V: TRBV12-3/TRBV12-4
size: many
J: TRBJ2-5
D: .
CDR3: CASKDPKGETQYF
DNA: TGTGCCAGCAAGGACCCAAAAGGGGAGACCCAGTACTTC

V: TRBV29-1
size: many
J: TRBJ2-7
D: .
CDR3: CSVEDRVRSHYEQYF
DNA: TGCAGCGTTGAAGATCGGGTGCGGTCTCACTACGAGCAGTACTTC

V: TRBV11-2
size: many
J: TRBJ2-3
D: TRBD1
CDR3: CASSYGQGDTDTQYF
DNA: TGTGCCAGCAGCTACGGACAGGGGGACACAGATACGCAGTATTTT

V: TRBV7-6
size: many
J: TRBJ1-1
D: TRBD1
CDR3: CASSYRTGDNEAFF
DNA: TGTGCCAGCAGCTATCGGACAGGGGACAATGAAGCTTTCTTT

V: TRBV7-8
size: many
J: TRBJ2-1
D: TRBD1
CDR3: CASSLLTGANNEQFF
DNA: TGTGCCAGCAGCTTATTGACAGGGGCCAACAATGAGCAGTTCTTC

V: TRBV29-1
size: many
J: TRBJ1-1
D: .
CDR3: CSVRNTEAFF
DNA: TGCAGCGTTCGAAACACTGAAGCTTTCTTT

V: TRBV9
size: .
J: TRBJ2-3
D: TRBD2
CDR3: CASSVAPRSGANPRDTQYF
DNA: TGTGCCAGCAGCGTAGCCCCTAGGAGCGGGGCCAACCCCCGAGATACGCAGTATTTT

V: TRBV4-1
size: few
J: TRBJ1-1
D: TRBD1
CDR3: CASSQGGSQGGTEAFF
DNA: TGCGCCAGCAGCCAGGGGGGGTCTCAGGGGGGCACTGAAGCTTTCTTT

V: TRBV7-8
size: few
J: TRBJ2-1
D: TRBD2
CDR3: CASSHRGLADNEQFF
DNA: TGTGCCAGCAGCCACCGGGGACTAGCGGACAATGAGCAGTTCTTC

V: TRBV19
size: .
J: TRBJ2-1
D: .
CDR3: CASSMGGANEQFF
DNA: TGTGCCAGTAGTATGGGCGGCGCTAATGAGCAGTTCTTC

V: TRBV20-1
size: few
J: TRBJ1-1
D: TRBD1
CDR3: CSAPDPRTGDTEAFF
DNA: TGCAGTGCTCCAGACCCCAGGACAGGGGACACTGAAGCTTTCTTT

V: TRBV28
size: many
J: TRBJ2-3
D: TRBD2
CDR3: CASSSRRKLTGTSGSTDTQYF
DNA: TGTGCCAGCAGTTCACGTCGAAAACTTACCGGGACTAGCGGGAGCACAGATACGCAGTATTTT

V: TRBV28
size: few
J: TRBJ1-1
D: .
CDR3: CASSVFGGTEAFF
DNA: TGTGCCAGCAGTGTTTTTGGGGGCACTGAAGCTTTCTTT

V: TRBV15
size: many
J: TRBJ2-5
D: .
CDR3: CATSSGPLRDF
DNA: TGTGCCACCAGCAGTGGACCCCTCAGGGACTTC

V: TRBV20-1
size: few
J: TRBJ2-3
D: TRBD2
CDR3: CSARSLGLAGADTQYF
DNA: TGCAGTGCTAGATCCCTAGGACTAGCGGGGGCCGATACGCAGTATTTT

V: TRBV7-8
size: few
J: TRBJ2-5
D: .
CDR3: CASTFHGPHETQYF
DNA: TGTGCCAGCACTTTTCATGGGCCTCATGAGACCCAGTACTTC